This TCR beta chain came from a study of regulatory T cells in long-lasting Graves disease (dated by TCRdb to the early 2020s). Looking at the study overall: Persistent Graves' disease was defined as persistently positive TSH receptor autoantibodies together with antithyroid drug treatment for over 5 years. Peripheral blood TCR sequencing and RNA sequencing compared persistent Graves' disease patients with newly diagnosed Graves' disease patients. The study took place in China and was registered as a clinical trial. A total of 33 samples underwent TCR sequencing, from 13 patients with persistent Graves' disease and some 20 patients with newly diagnosed Graves' disease. On average, persistent Graves' disease patients in the clinical cohort had been on antithyroid drugs for about 10.3 years. On the study overall, not on this receptor specifically: Sequencing and analysis were restricted to the TCR beta chain. The authors acknowledged the small sample size as a limitation that may reduce accuracy. Peripheral blood alone was examined, since thyroid tissue, which constituted the primary lesion, could not be accessed. Lower TCR Shannon entropy and fewer highly expanded clones were observed in persistent Graves' disease patients than in newly diagnosed patients, which suggested clonal expansion. A larger number of public clonotypes was shared among persistent patients (fewer than 3,000) than among newly diagnosed patients (approximately 1,000).

The time point label, as the study defines it: persistent/refractory GD, antithyroid drugs over 5 years with positive TRAb. For both TCR sequencing and RNA sequencing, RNA was extracted from PBMCs using TRIzol. Graves' disease was diagnosed according to American Thyroid Association guidelines. Recruitment of patients was carried out at an endocrinology department in Xi'an, China. Each patient gave approximately 10 milliliters of peripheral blood, collected in an EDTA anticoagulant tube. Ficoll Paque Plus density gradient separation was used to isolate PBMCs, and no further T cell sorting was done. An Agilent 2100 Bioanalyzer and agarose gel were used to assess RNA quality, and a NanoDrop 2000 was used to measure RNA concentration. To note about this clonotype: Its antigen is currently not known. Base qualities are not recorded, but no much larger clone differs from it by a single base.

Receptors were amplified or captured by multiplex PCR. The data were produced on an Illumina HiSeq 4000. iRepertoire HTBI primers and Arm-PCR amplification of CDR3 regions were used to construct TCR beta libraries. Before sequencing, the PCR products underwent gel purification. The original pipeline was this. Across samples, roughly 60 TRBV and roughly 15 TRBJ segments were identified and used for gene usage analysis of CDR3 amino acid clonotypes. Filtered high-quality paired reads were merged into contigs using COPE and FqMerger. BLAST was used to align contigs to IMGT TRBV, TRBD and TRBJ reference genes, with CDR3 defined following IMGT. Highly expanded clones were defined as clonotypes with a frequency above 0.1%. Repertoire diversity was measured by Shannon entropy, and V-J evenness by the Gini coefficient. A clonotype found in more than one individual was treated as public. The public sequencing data were trimmed at Q25 with fastp and processed into clonotypes with MiXCR by TCRdb, which kept only in-frame beta chains. All rows with the same CDR3 protein become a single entry with the most common DNA and genes. For this entry, the V and J calls and clone size follow TCRdb and not the study's own pipeline. In all, the sample holds 650,000 to 700,000 distinct CDR3 sequences, and around 30% of those were seen once. The top ten constitute around 42% of the sample.

This clonotype was sampled from a female donor with Graves disease. Specimen: peripheral blood mononuclear cells (PBMCs), collected when the disease was refractory, from a patient treated with antithyroid drugs.

The CDR3 in this case is CASRPRGVVNYGYTF. Read as DNA, the sequence is TGTGCCAGCAGACCGCGGGGGGTTGTTAACTATGGCTACACCTTC. This sequence uses TRBV28 and TRBJ1-2; the D segment could be TRBD1, given 5 matching bases. Including the terminal cysteine and phenylalanine, the CDR3 comprises 15 residues. Only the CDR3 DNA is retained, 45 bases long and in frame from the first base. V and J are truncated by 6 bases and 1 base respectively, leaving an intervening sequence of 15 bases. According to the germline V gene, CDR1 reads MDHEN and CDR2 reads SYDVKM.